A selection of T cell receptor beta chains follows, all from one sample in a study of cytomegalovirus exposure and HLA in healthy donors. Libraries were prepared by immunoSEQ multiplex PCR; TCRdb keeps only in-frame clonotypes and omits some of them. Among 150,000 or so clones listed, around 74% were seen once. Sequences were obtained from PBMCs. The source of these receptors is a man aged 18 to 29 in good health and CMV-seronegative. Each CDR3 is given with its conserved first and last residue. Each record gives: clone size, D gene, J gene, V gene, CDR3 DNA, CDR3 protein. D genes are given only for firm matches. A clone size is listed for some rows: how often the clone was seen (once, few, many), or a class if it is expanded.

- - TRBJ2-2 TRBV9 TGTGCCAGCAGCGTAGCTGAACAGGGGAACACCGGGGAGCTGTTTTTT CASSVAEQGNTGELFF
- TRBD2 TRBJ2-5 TRBV7-6 TGTGCCAGCAGCTTACCTAGCGGGGTGTACCAAGAGACCCAGTACTTC CASSLPSGVYQETQYF
- - TRBJ2-5 TRBV5-1 TGCGCCAGCAGCACAGCCTCCGGCCAAGAGACCCAGTACTTC CASSTASGQETQYF
few - TRBJ2-3 TRBV5-1 TGCGCCAGCAGCTGGGAACAGGGCACAGATACGCAGTATTTT CASSWEQGTDTQYF
- - TRBJ1-5 TRBV6-5 TGTGCCAGCAGTTCTCATGGACAAACGGGCAATCAGCCCCAGCATTTT CASSSHGQTGNQPQHF
- - TRBJ2-4 TRBV5-1 TGCGCCAGCAGCTTACAGGGGGGGGGTTATTTTGGTGGAAACATTCAGTACTTC CASSLQGGGYFGGNIQYF
- - TRBJ1-2 TRBV10-3 TGTGCCATCAGTGATGGAGCGGGGGGCTACACCTTC CAISDGAGGYTF
once - TRBJ2-2 TRBV7-9 TGTTCCAGCAGCTTAGGACAGAACTCGAACACCGGGGAGCTGTTTTTT CSSSLGQNSNTGELFF
- TRBD1 TRBJ1-1 TRBV18 TGTGCCAGCTCCCGCGGGACAGGGATGGTGGCCACTGAAGCTTTCTTT CASSRGTGMVATEAFF
- - TRBJ1-6 TRBV7-9 TGTGCCAGCAGCTTCACAGGGTCCTATAATTCACCCCTCCACTTT CASSFTGSYNSPLHF
- TRBD2 TRBJ2-3 TRBV7-6 TGTGCCAGCAGCTTCATGGGGAGCGGGGGGGTAACAGATACGCAGTATTTT CASSFMGSGGVTDTQYF
once TRBD1 TRBJ2-1 TRBV6-1 TGTGCCAGCAGTGATCTCGGACAGGGTGGGAGCAATGAGCAGTTCTTC CASSDLGQGGSNEQFF
- - TRBJ2-3 TRBV29-1 TGCAGCGTTGGCGGCAGACCGACCACAGATACGCAGTATTTT CSVGGRPTTDTQYF
- TRBD1 TRBJ1-1 TRBV2 TGTGCCAGCAATATTAAGGGGGCGACTGAAGCTTTCTTT CASNIKGATEAFF
- - TRBJ1-2 TRBV6-1 TGTGCCAGCAGTTCGCGACTCGACAGTATCTATGGCTACACCTTC CASSSRLDSIYGYTF
- - TRBJ1-1 TRBV19 TGTGCCAGTAGTATGACGGGGGGTAGAGCTTTCTTT CASSMTGGRAFF
few - TRBJ1-6 TRBV11-2 TGTGCCAGCAGCCCAGGGACTTATGGGTCGGCCCTCCACTTT CASSPGTYGSALHF
- - TRBJ2-2 TRBV19 TGTGCCAGTAGTATCCGGGAGAACACCGGGGAGCTGTTTTTT CASSIRENTGELFF
- - TRBJ1-3 TRBV10-3 TGTGCCTCAGGCTCCTCTGGAAACACCATATATTTT CASGSSGNTIYF
- - TRBJ1-2 TRBV4-1 TGCGCCAGCAGCTCTCGGCGGAAGTCTTGGGACTATGGCTACACCTTC CASSSRRKSWDYGYTF
- - TRBJ1-5 TRBV30 TGTGCCTGGAGTATTTCGGGGGGGCAGCCCCAGCATTTT CAWSISGGQPQHF
- - TRBJ1-5 TRBV5-5 TGTGCCAGCAGCTTGGGGGCAGGAACGAGCAATCAGCCCCAGCATTTT CASSLGAGTSNQPQHF